This T cell receptor beta chain was identified during a study of regulatory T cells in long-lasting Graves disease. General observations from the study: Those with persistent disease had in common more public clonotypes (fewer than 3,000) than new patients (966). When disease was persistent, TRBV28, TRBJ1-2 and TRBJ2-5 were the favored segments.

This clonotype was seen repeatedly, ten times or more. No antigen is known for it. Combining iRepertoire HTBI primers with Arm-PCR of CDR3 regions, the authors built TCR beta libraries. TCRdb independently ran MiXCR on the multiplex PCR reads; one entry per CDR3 protein. The table lists approximately 470,000 distinct CDR3 sequences, about 16% of them singletons. Germline V gene sequence: CDR1 SGHVS, CDR2 FQNEAQ. CDR3 length equals 16 residues. The V segment lost 4 bases and the J segment 11 bases; nucleotides outside the gene matches: 14. Time point specified: newly diagnosed GD, antithyroid drugs for less than 3 months. Researchers made the TCR library from RNA that was extracted from PBMCs. The sample also formed part of further work on T cells in Graves' hyperthyroidism and ophthalmopathy. Per that paper: Hyperthyroidism of Graves' type that showed no ophthalmopathy progression within 18 months was stable. An initial round of RT-PCR targeting the TCR CDR3 relied on the HTBI primer set.

The chain couples TRBV7-8 to TRBJ2-1, with 10 bases aligning to TRBD2. This material consisted of peripheral blood mononuclear cells (PBMCs), taken at new diagnosis, from a patient treated with antithyroid drugs. This TCR derives from a middle-aged man with Graves disease. The CDR3 loop is CASSSLGLAGEHKQFF. CDR3 in DNA: TGTGCCAGCAGCTCCCTAGGGCTAGCGGGGGAACATAAGCAGTTCTTC.